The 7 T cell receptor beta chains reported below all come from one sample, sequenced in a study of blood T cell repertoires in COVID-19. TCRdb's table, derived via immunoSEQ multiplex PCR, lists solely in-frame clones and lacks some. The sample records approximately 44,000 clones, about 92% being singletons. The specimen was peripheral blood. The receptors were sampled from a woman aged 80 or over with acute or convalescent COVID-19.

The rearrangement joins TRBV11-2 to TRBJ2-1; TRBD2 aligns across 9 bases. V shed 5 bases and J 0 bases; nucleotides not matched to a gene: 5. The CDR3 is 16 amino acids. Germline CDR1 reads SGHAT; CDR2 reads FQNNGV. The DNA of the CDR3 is TGTGCCAGCAGCCACGGACTAGCGTACTCCTACAATGAGCAGTTCTTC. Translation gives CASSHGLAYSYNEQFF.

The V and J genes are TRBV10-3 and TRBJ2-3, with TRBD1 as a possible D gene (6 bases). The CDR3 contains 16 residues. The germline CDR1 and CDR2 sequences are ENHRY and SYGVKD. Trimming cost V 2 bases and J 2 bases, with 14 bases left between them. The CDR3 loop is CAISEPTGRDTDTQYF. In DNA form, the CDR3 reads TGTGCCATCAGTGAGCCGACAGGACGGGACACAGATACGCAGTATTTT.

CDR3 nucleotides: TGTGCCTCGGGTTGGGGGGGCCCCGAAGCTTTCTTT. Its protein is CASGWGGPEAFF. V is TRBV10-3 and J is TRBJ1-1; possibly TRBD1 for D (6 bases). Trimming took off 11 bases at V and 8 bases at J, with 18 bases between the two ends. This CDR3 has 12 amino acids. CDR1 is ENHRY and CDR2 is SYGVKD in the germline V gene.

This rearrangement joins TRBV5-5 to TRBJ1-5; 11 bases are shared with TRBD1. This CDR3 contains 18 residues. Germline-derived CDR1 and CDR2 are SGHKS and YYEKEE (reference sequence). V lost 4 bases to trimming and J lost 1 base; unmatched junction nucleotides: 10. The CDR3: CASSRLDRGRGSNQPQHF. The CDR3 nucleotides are TGTGCCAGCAGCCGACTGGACAGGGGGCGAGGCAGCAATCAGCCCCAGCATTTT. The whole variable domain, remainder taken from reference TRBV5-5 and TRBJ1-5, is DAGVTQSPTHLIKTRGQQVTLRCSPISGHKSVSWYQQVLGQGPQFIFQYYEKEERGRGNFPDRFSARQFPNYSSELNVNALLLGDSALYLCASSRLDRGRGSNQPQHFGDGTRLSIL.

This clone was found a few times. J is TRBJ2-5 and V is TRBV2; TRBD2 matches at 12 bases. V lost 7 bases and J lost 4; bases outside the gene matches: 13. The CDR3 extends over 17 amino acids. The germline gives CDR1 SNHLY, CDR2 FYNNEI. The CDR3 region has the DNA TGTGCCAGCACCGCGCCTCTAGCGGGGGGGAGGATAGAGACCCAGTACTTC. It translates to CASTAPLAGGRIETQYF.

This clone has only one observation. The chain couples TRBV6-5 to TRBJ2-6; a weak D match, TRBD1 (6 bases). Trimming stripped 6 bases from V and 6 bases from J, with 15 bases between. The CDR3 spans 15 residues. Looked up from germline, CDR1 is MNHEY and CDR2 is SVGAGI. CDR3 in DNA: TGTGCCAGCAGCCCCACCCTGGGACAGGCCAACGTCCTGACTTTC. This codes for CASSPTLGQANVLTF.

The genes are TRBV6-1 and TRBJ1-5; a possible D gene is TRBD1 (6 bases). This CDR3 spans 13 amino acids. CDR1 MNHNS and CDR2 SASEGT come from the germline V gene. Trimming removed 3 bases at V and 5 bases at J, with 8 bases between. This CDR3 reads CASSDPGDQPQHF. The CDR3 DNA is TGTGCCAGCAGTGACCCAGGGGATCAGCCCCAGCATTTT.